The source of this T cell receptor beta chain is a study of CD8 T cells in ankylosing spondylitis. TCRdb recomputed calls from the 5' RACE reads with MiXCR, one row per CDR3 protein. The sample yields 210,000 or so distinct CDR3 sequences, 7.5% to 9.5% seen once. V lost 6 bases and J lost 3, with 11 bases in between. Looked up from germline, CDR1 is SGHTA and CDR2 is FQGTGA. The CDR3 loop spans 13 amino acids. This clonotype showed up many times. V gene TRBV7-3 combines with J gene TRBJ1-1; D is ambiguous. This TCR derives from a female donor with ankylosing spondylitis or in good health (not recorded which). The sequencing input was blood, either unsorted or a sorted T cell fraction (not recorded which). This CDR3 is CASSPQPHTEAFF. In DNA, the CDR3 is TGTGCCAGCAGTCCTCAGCCACACACTGAAGCTTTCTTT. The full variable domain, completed using reference TRBV7-3 and TRBJ1-1, is GAGVSQTPSNKVTEKGKYVELRCDPISGHTALYWYRQSLGQGPEFLIYFQGTGAADDSGLPNDRFFAVRPEGSVSTLKIQRTERGDSAVYLCASSPQPHTEAFFGQGTRLTVV.